This T cell receptor beta chain was sequenced in a study of cytomegalovirus exposure and HLA in healthy donors. Study results and limitations: Most CMV-associated TCR beta chains were later found to appear HLA-restricted.

Worth noting for this clone: Its antigen is unknown.

The PCR contained 60 Vbeta and 13 Jbeta primers. TCRdb's copy holds only in-frame clones and misses some; the assay was immunoSEQ multiplex PCR. The sample carries 120,000 to 150,000 clones, over 65% recorded once. CDR1 is MDHEN and CDR2 is SYDVKM in the germline V gene. V gave up 5 bases and J gave up 4 bases, with 24 bases separating them. CDR3 length: 18 residues. The TCR sequence derives from a man aged 35 to 55 in good health and CMV-seropositive. The chain uses TRBV28 and TRBJ2-1; a possible D gene is TRBD1 (6 bases). Sequencing used PBMCs. CDR3 nucleotide sequence: TGTGCCAGCAGTCCCTCTTTGGGGCTAGGGACAATTTACAATGAGCAGTTCTTC. Translated, it gives CASSPSLGLGTIYNEQFF.